These 12 T cell receptor beta chains originate from one sample sequenced in a study of memory CD4+ T cells and cytomegalovirus serostatus. The sort gate was single viable CD3+CD4+CD8-CD45RO+ cells for memory CD4+ T cells. The data were produced by immunoSEQ multiplex PCR, yet TCRdb's version contains in-frame clones alone and is incomplete. The sample lists about 39,000 clones, around 79% seen once, with 0.75% to 0.9% in the top ten. The sequenced sample consisted of memory CD4+ T cells from blood. The receptors were sampled from an adult in good health and CMV-seronegative.

There are a few counts of this clone. The rearrangement links TRBV18 to TRBJ2-2; TRBD1 is a possible D gene (6 bases). Germline V gene data show CDR1 as KGHSH and CDR2 as LQKENI. The V end was cut by 2 bases, the J end by 7 bases, with 17 bases between. This CDR3 is 16 amino acids long. The CDR3 loop reads CASSPTGTTNGGELFF. CDR3 DNA: TGTGCCAGCTCACCAACCGGGACAACCAATGGCGGGGAGCTGTTTTTT.

The chain has TRBV10-1 and TRBJ2-7, with D hard to call. This CDR3 spans 13 amino acids. The ends were cut back, 3 bases at V and 2 bases at J, with 8 bases in the middle. Germline assignment: CDR1 WNHNN and CDR2 SYGVQD (reference sequence). The CDR3 loop is CASSDGITYEQYF. CDR3 DNA: TGCGCCAGCAGTGATGGAATCACCTACGAGCAGTACTTC.

This clone has only a few counts. V gene TRBV5-1 combines with J gene TRBJ2-1, with D uncertain. The CDR3 sequence is 13 residues long. Germline V gene lookup returns CDR1 SGHRS and CDR2 YFSETQ. The V end lost 2 bases, the J end lost 6 bases, and 9 bases lay between the germline ends. CDR3 nucleotides: TGCGCCAGCAGCTTAAGCTTTGGCAATGAGCAGTTCTTC. This codes for CASSLSFGNEQFF.

The chain combines TRBV14 with TRBJ1-2; 8 nucleotides match TRBD1. With 2 bases clipped from V and 8 bases from J, the junction kept 7 bases outside the gene matches. The CDR3 is made up of 14 amino acids. Germline V gene sequence: CDR1 SGHDN, CDR2 FVKESK. CDR3 loop: CASSQSQGAAGYTF. In DNA, the CDR3 is TGTGCCAGCAGCCAATCCCAGGGGGCTGCGGGCTACACCTTC.

The rearrangement links TRBV12-5 to TRBJ2-7; TRBD2 matches at 7 bases. Unmatched junction bases numbered 10, after V lost 5 bases and J lost 0 bases. The CDR3 runs to 16 residues. CDR1 is LGHNT, CDR2 FRNRAP, per germline. CDR3 nucleotides: TGTGCTAGTGGTGGGGAGGGGCAGCAGCTCTCCTACGAGCAGTACTTC. Translation: CASGGEGQQLSYEQYF.

This chain links TRBV10-1 with TRBJ2-3; D remains unclear. Germline CDR1 reads WNHNN; CDR2 reads SYGVQD (reference sequence). The CDR3 runs to 12 residues. Trimming removed 0 bases at V and 3 bases at J, with 1 base between. The CDR3 protein is CASSESTDTQYF. Written as DNA, the CDR3 is TGCGCCAGCAGTGAGTCGACAGATACGCAGTATTTT.

The chain couples TRBV7-2 to TRBJ1-2; 7 positions match TRBD1. The CDR3 runs 13 residues. V dropped 5 bases and J dropped 3; count of bases not matched to a gene: 3. Germline assignment: CDR1 SGHTA and CDR2 FQGNSA. Here the CDR3 reads CASSLGTDYGYTF. The CDR3 DNA reads as TGTGCCAGCAGCCTCGGGACAGACTATGGCTACACCTTC. Using reference TRBV7-2 and TRBJ1-2 for the parts outside the CDR3, the full variable domain is GAGVSQSPSNKVTEKGKDVELRCDPISGHTALYWYRQSLGQGLEFLIYFQGNSAPDKSGLPSDRFSAERTGGSVSTLTIQRTQQEDSAVYLCASSLGTDYGYTFGSGTRLTVV.

The rearrangement links TRBV4-1 to TRBJ2-5, with 10 bases identical to TRBD1. Germline values: CDR1 MGHRA, CDR2 YSYEKL. V dropped 3 bases and J dropped 2; count of bases not matched to a gene: 3. This CDR3 comprises 15 residues. The CDR3 is CASSQRGQGQETQYF. The CDR3 DNA reads TGCGCCAGCAGCCAGAGGGGACAGGGGCAAGAGACCCAGTACTTC.

This clone has a single count. The gene calls are TRBV20-1 and TRBJ2-5, with 8 bases lining up with TRBD1. CDR3 size: 11 residues. The V gene's germline CDR1 is DFQATT and CDR2 SNEGSKA (reference sequence). CDR3 sequence: CTGQGQETQYF. The CDR3 nucleotides read TGCACCGGACAGGGACAAGAGACCCAGTACTTC.

The chain is built from TRBV7-2 and TRBJ1-1, with 7 positions matching TRBD1. Losses at the gene ends were 5 bases for V and 8 bases for J; bases not matched to a gene: 5. The length of the CDR3 is 12 residues. CDR1 and CDR2 (germline): SGHTA, FQGNSA. This chain's CDR3 is CASSRRDREAFF. CDR3 DNA sequence: TGTGCCAGCAGCCGCCGGGACAGAGAAGCTTTCTTT.

The chain couples TRBV18 to TRBJ1-5, with a possible D match to TRBD1 (6 bases). The ends were cut back, 3 bases at V and 6 bases at J, with 15 bases in the middle. Per the germline V gene, CDR1 is KGHSH and CDR2 is LQKENI. The CDR3 runs to 15 residues. The CDR3: CASSPEQGLGQPQHF. CDR3 coding DNA: TGTGCCAGCTCACCGGAGCAGGGGCTCGGTCAGCCCCAGCATTTT.

The chain uses TRBV30 and TRBJ2-7; TRBD1 aligns across 8 bases. Germline CDR1 is GTSNPN and CDR2 is SVGIG (reference sequence). J lost 2 bases, V lost 3 bases, and 3 bases had no gene match. This CDR3 comprises 13 residues. The CDR3 DNA reads TGTGCCTGGAGAGGGACAGGTACCTACGAGCAGTACTTC. This translates into CAWRGTGTYEQYF.